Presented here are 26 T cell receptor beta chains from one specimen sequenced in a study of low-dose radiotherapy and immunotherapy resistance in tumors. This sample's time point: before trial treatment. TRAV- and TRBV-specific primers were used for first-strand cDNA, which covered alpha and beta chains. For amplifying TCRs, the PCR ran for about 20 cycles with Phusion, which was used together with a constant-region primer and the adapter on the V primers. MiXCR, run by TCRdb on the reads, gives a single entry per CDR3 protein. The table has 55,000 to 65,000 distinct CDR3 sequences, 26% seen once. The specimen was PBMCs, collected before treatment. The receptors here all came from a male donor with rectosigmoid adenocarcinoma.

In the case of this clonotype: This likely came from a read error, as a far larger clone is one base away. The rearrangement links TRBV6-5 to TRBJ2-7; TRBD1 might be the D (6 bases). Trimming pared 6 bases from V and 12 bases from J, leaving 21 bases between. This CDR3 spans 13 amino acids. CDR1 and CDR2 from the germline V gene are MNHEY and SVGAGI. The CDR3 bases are TGTGCCAGCAGCCCGGACAGCTCGAATCGGCGGTACTTC. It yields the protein CASSPDSSNRRYF.

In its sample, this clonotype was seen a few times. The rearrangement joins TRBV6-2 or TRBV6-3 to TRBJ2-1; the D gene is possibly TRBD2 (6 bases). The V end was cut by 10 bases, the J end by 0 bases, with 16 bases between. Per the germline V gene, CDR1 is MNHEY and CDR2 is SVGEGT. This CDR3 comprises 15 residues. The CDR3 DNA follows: TGTGCCACCGGAAGGGACTGGAGCTCCTACAATGAGCAGTTCTTC. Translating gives CATGRDWSSYNEQFF.

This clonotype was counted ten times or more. In DNA form, the CDR3 reads TGTGCCAGCAGCGGACAGGGAGGCAATCAGCCCCAGCATTTT. Its protein product is CASSGQGGNQPQHF. The chain employs TRBV6-2 or TRBV6-3 and TRBJ1-5; 8 bases align to TRBD1. From germline, CDR1 is MNHEY and CDR2 SVGEGT. V trimming: 6 bases; J trimming: 2 bases; junction bases outside the gene matches: 3. The CDR3 has 14 residues.

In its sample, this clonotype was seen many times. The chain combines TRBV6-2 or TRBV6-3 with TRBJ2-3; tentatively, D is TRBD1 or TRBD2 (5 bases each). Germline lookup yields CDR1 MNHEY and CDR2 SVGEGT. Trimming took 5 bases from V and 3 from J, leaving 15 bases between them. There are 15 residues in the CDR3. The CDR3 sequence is CASSLGTARTDTQYF. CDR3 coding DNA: TGTGCCAGCAGTCTAGGGACCGCCAGGACAGATACGCAGTATTTT.

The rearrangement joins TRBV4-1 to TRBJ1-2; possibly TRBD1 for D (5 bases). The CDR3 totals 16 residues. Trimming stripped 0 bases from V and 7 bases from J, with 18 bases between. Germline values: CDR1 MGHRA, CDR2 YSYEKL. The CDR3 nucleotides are TGCGCCAGCAGCCAAGAAGACCGGCCGGGGCGCGGTGGCTACACCTTC. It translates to CASSQEDRPGRGGYTF.

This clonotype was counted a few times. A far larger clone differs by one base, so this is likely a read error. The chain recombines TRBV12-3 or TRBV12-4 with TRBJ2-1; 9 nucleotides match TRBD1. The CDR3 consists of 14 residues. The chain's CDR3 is CASRESGQGNEQHF. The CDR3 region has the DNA TGTGCCAGCAGGGAATCTGGACAGGGGAACGAGCAGCACTTC.

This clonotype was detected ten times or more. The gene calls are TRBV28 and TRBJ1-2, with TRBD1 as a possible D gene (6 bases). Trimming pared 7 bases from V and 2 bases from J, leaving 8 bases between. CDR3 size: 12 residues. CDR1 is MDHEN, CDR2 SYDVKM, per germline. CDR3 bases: TGTGCCAGCACACAGGGCAACTATGGCTACACCTTC. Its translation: CASTQGNYGYTF.

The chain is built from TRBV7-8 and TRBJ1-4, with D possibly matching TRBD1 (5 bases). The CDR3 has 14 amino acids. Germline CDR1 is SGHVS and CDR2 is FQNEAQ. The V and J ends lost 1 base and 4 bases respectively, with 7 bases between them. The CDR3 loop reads CASSLGGSNEKLFF. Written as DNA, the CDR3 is TGTGCCAGCAGCTTAGGGGGGAGTAATGAAAAACTGTTTTTT. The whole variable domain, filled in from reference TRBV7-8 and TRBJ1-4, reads GAGVSQSPRYKVAKRGQDVALRCDPISGHVSLFWYQQALGQGPEFLTYFQNEAQLDKSGLPSDRFFAERPEGSVSTLKIQRTQQEDSAVYLCASSLGGSNEKLFFGSGTQLSVL.

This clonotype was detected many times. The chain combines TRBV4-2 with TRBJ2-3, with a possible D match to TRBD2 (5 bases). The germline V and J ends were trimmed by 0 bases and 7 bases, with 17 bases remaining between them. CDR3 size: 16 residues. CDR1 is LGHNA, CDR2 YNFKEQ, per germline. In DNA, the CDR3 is TGTGCCAGCAGCCAAGATTGGCGGGCCTCCCTAAATACGCAGTATTTT. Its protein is CASSQDWRASLNTQYF.

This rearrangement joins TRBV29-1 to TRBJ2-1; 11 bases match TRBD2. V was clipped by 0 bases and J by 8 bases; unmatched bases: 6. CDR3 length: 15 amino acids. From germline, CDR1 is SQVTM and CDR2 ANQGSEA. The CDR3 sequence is CSVEELAGGPYEQFF. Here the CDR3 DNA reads TGCAGCGTTGAAGAGTTAGCGGGAGGGCCCTATGAGCAGTTCTTC.

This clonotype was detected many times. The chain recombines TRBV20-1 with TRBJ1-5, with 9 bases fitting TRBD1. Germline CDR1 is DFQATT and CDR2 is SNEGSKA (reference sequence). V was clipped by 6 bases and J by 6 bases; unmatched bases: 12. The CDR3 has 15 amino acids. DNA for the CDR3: TGCAGTGCAGACGAAATGGACAGGGGCTCTCAGCCCCAGCATTTT. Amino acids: CSADEMDRGSQPQHF.

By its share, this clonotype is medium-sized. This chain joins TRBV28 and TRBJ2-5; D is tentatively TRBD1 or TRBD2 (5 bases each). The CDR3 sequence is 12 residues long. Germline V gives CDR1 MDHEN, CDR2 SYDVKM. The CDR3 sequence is CVTEGKEETQYF. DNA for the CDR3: TGTGTCACCGAGGGGAAGGAGGAGACCCAGTACTTC.

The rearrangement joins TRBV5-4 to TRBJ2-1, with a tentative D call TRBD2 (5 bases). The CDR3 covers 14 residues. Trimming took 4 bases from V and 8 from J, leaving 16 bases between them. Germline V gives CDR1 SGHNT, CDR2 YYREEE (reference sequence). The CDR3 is CASSRTISVHEQFF. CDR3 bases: TGTGCCAGCAGCCGTACAATTAGCGTCCATGAGCAGTTCTTC.

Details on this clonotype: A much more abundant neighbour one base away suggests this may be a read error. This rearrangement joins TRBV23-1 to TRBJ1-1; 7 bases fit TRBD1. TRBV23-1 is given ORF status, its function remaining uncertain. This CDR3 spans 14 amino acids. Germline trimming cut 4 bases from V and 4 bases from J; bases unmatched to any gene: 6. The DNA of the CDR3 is TGCGCCAGCAGTCCGGGACAGTTTACCACTGAAGCTTTCTTT. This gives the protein CASSPGQFTTEAFF.

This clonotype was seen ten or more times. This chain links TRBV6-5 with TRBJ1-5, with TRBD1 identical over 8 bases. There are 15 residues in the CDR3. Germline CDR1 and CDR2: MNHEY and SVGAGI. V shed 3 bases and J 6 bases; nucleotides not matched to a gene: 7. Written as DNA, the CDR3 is TGTGCCAGCAGTTATAGGACAGGGAAGGGTCAGCCCCAGCATTTT. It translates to CASSYRTGKGQPQHF.

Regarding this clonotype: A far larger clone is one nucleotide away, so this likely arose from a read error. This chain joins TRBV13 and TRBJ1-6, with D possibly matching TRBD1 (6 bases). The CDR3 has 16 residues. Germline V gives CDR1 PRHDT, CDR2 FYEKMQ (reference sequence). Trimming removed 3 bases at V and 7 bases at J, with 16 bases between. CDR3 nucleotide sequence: TGTGCCAGCAGCTTGAGACCGGGGGGCAGGAATTCACCCCTCCACTTT. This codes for CASSLRPGGRNSPLHF.

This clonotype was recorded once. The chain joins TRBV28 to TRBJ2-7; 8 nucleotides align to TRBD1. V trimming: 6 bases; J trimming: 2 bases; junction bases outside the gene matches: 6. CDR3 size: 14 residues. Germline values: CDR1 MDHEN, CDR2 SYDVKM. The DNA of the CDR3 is TGTGCCAGCAGGGGGGCAGGGGGCGCCTACGAGCAGTACTTC. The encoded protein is CASRGAGGAYEQYF.

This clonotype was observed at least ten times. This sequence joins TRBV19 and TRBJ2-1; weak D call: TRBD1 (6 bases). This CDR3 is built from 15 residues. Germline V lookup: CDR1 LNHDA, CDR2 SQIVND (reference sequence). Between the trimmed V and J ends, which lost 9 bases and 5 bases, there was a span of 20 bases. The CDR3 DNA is TGTGCCAGCTTACCAGGACAGCTACAAAACAATGAGCAGTTCTTC. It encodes CASLPGQLQNNEQFF. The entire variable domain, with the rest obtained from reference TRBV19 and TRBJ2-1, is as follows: DGGITQSPKYLFRKEGQNVTLSCEQNLNHDAMYWYRQDPGQGLRLIYYSQIVNDFQKGDIAEGYSVSREKKESFPLTVTSAQKNPTAFYLCASLPGQLQNNEQFFGPGTRLTVL.

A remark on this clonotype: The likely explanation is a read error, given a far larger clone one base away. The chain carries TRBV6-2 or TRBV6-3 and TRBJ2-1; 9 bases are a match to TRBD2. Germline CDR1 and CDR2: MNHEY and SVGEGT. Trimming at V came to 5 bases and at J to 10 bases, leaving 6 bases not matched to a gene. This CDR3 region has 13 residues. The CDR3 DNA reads TGTGCCAGCAGTCCCGGACTAGCGCGCGAGCAGTTCTTC. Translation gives CASSPGLAREQFF.

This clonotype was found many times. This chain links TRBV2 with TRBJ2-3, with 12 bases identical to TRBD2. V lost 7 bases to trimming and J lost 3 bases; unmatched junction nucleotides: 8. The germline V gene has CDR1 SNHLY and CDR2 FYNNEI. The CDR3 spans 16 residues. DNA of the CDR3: TGTGCCAGCACCCGACTAGCGGGGGCTAGGACAGATACGCAGTATTTT. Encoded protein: CASTRLAGARTDTQYF.

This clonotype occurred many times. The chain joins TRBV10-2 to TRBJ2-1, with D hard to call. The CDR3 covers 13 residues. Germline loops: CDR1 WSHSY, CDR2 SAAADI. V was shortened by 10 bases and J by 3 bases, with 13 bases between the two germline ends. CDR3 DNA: TGCGCCATCGGCACGGAAATCTACAATGAGCAGTTCTTC. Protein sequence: CAIGTEIYNEQFF.

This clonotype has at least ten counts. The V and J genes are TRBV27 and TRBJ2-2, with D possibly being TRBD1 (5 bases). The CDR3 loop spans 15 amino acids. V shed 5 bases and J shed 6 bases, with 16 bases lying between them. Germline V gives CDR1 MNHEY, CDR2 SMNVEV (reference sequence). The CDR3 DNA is TGTGCCAGCAGTCACGCCTCGACAGAGTCCGGGGAGCTGTTTTTT. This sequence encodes CASSHASTESGELFF.

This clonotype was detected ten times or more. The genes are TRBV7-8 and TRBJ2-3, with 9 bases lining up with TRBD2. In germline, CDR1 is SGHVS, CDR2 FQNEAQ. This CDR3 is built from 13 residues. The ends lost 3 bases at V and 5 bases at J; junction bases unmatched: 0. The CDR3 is CASSFSGGDTQYF. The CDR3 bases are TGTGCCAGCAGCTTTAGCGGGGGAGATACGCAGTATTTT.

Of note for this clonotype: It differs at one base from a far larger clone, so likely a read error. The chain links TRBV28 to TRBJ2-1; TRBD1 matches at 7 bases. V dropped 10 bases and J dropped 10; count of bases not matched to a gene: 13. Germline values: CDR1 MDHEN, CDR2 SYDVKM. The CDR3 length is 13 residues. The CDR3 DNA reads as TGTGCCACCCAAACGGGACAGCTCTACGAGCAGTTCTTC. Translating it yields CATQTGQLYEQFF.

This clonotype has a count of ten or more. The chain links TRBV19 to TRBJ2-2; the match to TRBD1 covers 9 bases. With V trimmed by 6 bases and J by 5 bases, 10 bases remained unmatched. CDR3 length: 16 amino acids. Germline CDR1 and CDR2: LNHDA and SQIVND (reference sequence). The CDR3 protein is CASSGGQGKETGELFF. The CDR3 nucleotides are TGTGCCAGTAGCGGGGGACAGGGAAAAGAAACCGGGGAGCTGTTTTTT.

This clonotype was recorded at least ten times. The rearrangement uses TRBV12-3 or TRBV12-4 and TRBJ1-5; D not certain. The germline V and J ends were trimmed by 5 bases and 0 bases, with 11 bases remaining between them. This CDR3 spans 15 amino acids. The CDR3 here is CASSDPMGSNQPQHF. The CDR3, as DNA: TGTGCCAGCAGTGACCCCATGGGTAGCAATCAGCCCCAGCATTTT.